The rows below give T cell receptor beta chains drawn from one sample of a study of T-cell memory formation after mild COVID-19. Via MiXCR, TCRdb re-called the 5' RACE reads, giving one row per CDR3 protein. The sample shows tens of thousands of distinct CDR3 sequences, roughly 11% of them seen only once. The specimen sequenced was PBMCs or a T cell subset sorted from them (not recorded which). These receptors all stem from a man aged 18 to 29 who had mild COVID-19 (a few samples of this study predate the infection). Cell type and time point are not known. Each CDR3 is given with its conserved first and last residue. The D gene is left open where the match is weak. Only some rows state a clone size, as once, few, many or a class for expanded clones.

CDR3 protein: CASQIRGRRGDTQYF; CDR3 DNA: TGTGCCAGTCAAATCAGGGGGCGACGAGGGGATACGCAGTATTTT; D gene: TRBD1; V gene: TRBV27; clone size: many; J gene: TRBJ2-3
CDR3 protein: CATSREDRVVEQYF; CDR3 DNA: TGTGCCACCAGCAGAGAGGACAGGGTGGTCGAGCAGTACTTC; D gene: TRBD1; V gene: TRBV15; clone size: many; J gene: TRBJ2-7
CDR3 protein: CASSPQRGSDEQYF; CDR3 DNA: TGTGCCAGCTCACCCCAGCGGGGTTCAGACGAGCAGTACTTC; D gene: TRBD2; V gene: TRBV18; clone size: many; J gene: TRBJ2-7
CDR3 protein: CASTQVISNQPQHF; CDR3 DNA: TGTGCCAGCACCCAGGTTATCAGCAATCAGCCCCAGCATTTT; D gene: -; V gene: TRBV2; clone size: -; J gene: TRBJ1-5
CDR3 protein: CASTYGGTGLAGDTQYF; CDR3 DNA: TGCGCCAGCACCTACGGAGGGACAGGGCTGGCGGGAGATACGCAGTATTTT; D gene: TRBD1; V gene: TRBV5-1; clone size: medium-sized; J gene: TRBJ2-3
CDR3 protein: CSARVRAANQPQHF; CDR3 DNA: TGCAGTGCTAGAGTTCGGGCAGCTAATCAGCCCCAGCATTTT; D gene: -; V gene: TRBV20-1; clone size: few; J gene: TRBJ1-5
CDR3 protein: CAGRLAGGVEQFF; CDR3 DNA: TGTGCCGGAAGACTAGCGGGGGGTGTTGAGCAGTTCTTC; D gene: TRBD2; V gene: TRBV7-9; clone size: -; J gene: TRBJ2-1
CDR3 protein: CASSEKRDREKLFF; CDR3 DNA: TGTGCCAGCAGTGAAAAACGGGACAGAGAAAAACTGTTTTTT; D gene: TRBD1; V gene: TRBV25-1; clone size: -; J gene: TRBJ1-4
CDR3 protein: CSARDLGLAGVYPQFF; CDR3 DNA: TGCAGTGCTAGAGATCTAGGACTAGCGGGAGTTTACCCCCAGTTCTTC; D gene: TRBD2; V gene: TRBV20-1; clone size: -; J gene: TRBJ2-1
CDR3 protein: CASSAGGGYGYTF; CDR3 DNA: TGTGCCAGCAGTGCGGGGGGTGGCTATGGCTACACCTTC; D gene: -; V gene: TRBV2; clone size: many; J gene: TRBJ1-2
CDR3 protein: CASSPMQGTEAFF; CDR3 DNA: TGTGCCAGCAGTCCCATGCAGGGGACTGAAGCTTTCTTT; D gene: -; V gene: TRBV12-3/TRBV12-4; clone size: many; J gene: TRBJ1-1
CDR3 protein: CASSFGTGDETQYF; CDR3 DNA: TGTGCCAGCAGCTTCGGGACAGGCGACGAGACCCAGTACTTC; D gene: TRBD1; V gene: TRBV12-3/TRBV12-4; clone size: -; J gene: TRBJ2-5
CDR3 protein: CASSLVGTASNQPQHF; CDR3 DNA: TGTGCCAGCAGTTTAGTTGGGACAGCCAGCAATCAGCCCCAGCATTTT; D gene: TRBD1; V gene: TRBV27; clone size: many; J gene: TRBJ1-5
CDR3 protein: CASSQDPSGGYNEQFF; CDR3 DNA: TGCGCCAGCAGCCAAGATCCTAGCGGGGGCTACAATGAGCAGTTCTTC; D gene: TRBD2; V gene: TRBV4-3; clone size: many; J gene: TRBJ2-1
CDR3 protein: CAMQGAETQYF; CDR3 DNA: TGTGCCATGCAGGGGGCAGAGACCCAGTACTTC; D gene: TRBD1; V gene: TRBV7-9; clone size: many; J gene: TRBJ2-5
CDR3 protein: CASSAEGQREQYF; CDR3 DNA: TGTGCCAGCAGCGCAGAGGGACAGCGCGAGCAGTACTTC; D gene: TRBD1; V gene: TRBV9; clone size: many; J gene: TRBJ2-7
CDR3 protein: CSAAIAGGLETQYF; CDR3 DNA: TGCAGTGCCGCCATAGCGGGGGGTTTAGAGACCCAGTACTTC; D gene: TRBD2; V gene: TRBV20-1; clone size: many; J gene: TRBJ2-5
CDR3 protein: CASNDWGGTEAFF; CDR3 DNA: TGCGCCAGCAACGACTGGGGCGGGACTGAAGCTTTCTTT; D gene: -; V gene: TRBV5-1; clone size: many; J gene: TRBJ1-1
CDR3 protein: CAISLTAADTEAFF; CDR3 DNA: TGTGCCATCAGCCTCACGGCGGCGGACACTGAAGCTTTCTTT; D gene: -; V gene: TRBV7-2; clone size: -; J gene: TRBJ1-1
CDR3 protein: CASGLGDSTQETQYF; CDR3 DNA: TGTGCTAGTGGTTTGGGGGACAGTACCCAAGAGACCCAGTACTTC; D gene: TRBD1; V gene: TRBV12-5; clone size: many; J gene: TRBJ2-5
CDR3 protein: CASSTRGTPNYGYTF; CDR3 DNA: TGTGCCAGCAGTACCCGGGGAACACCTAACTATGGCTACACCTTC; D gene: -; V gene: TRBV6-6; clone size: many; J gene: TRBJ1-2
CDR3 protein: CASIFARYGAEAFF; CDR3 DNA: TGTGCCAGCATTTTCGCCCGATATGGCGCTGAAGCTTTCTTT; D gene: -; V gene: TRBV6-1; clone size: many; J gene: TRBJ1-1
CDR3 protein: CSATKAGWGSGELFF; CDR3 DNA: TGCAGTGCCACCAAGGCAGGGTGGGGGTCCGGGGAGCTGTTTTTT; D gene: -; V gene: TRBV20-1; clone size: many; J gene: TRBJ2-2
CDR3 protein: CASSSGQAYSYNEQFF; CDR3 DNA: TGTGCCAGCAGTTCCGGACAGGCCTACTCCTACAATGAGCAGTTCTTC; D gene: TRBD1; V gene: TRBV28; clone size: few; J gene: TRBJ2-1
CDR3 protein: CASSRGGMVGELFF; CDR3 DNA: TGTGCCAGCAGCCGTGGGGGGATGGTCGGGGAGCTGTTTTTT; D gene: -; V gene: TRBV11-2; clone size: many; J gene: TRBJ2-2
CDR3 protein: CASSPSQGFSGNTIYF; CDR3 DNA: TGTGCCAGCTCACCGTCCCAGGGGTTCTCTGGAAACACCATATATTTT; D gene: -; V gene: TRBV18; clone size: many; J gene: TRBJ1-3
CDR3 protein: CASSVATLGDGGQFF; CDR3 DNA: TGTGCCAGCAGCGTAGCCACACTGGGGGACGGGGGGCAGTTCTTC; D gene: -; V gene: TRBV9; clone size: many; J gene: TRBJ2-1
CDR3 protein: CASSYFPGYEQYF; CDR3 DNA: TGTGCCAGCAGTTACTTTCCGGGGTACGAGCAGTACTTC; D gene: -; V gene: TRBV6-5; clone size: few; J gene: TRBJ2-7
CDR3 protein: CSARDPVRGTDTQYF; CDR3 DNA: TGCAGTGCTAGAGATCCGGTGCGGGGCACAGATACGCAGTATTTT; D gene: -; V gene: TRBV20-1; clone size: -; J gene: TRBJ2-3
CDR3 protein: CASKEGAQYNEQFF; CDR3 DNA: TGCGCCAGCAAGGAGGGGGCGCAGTACAATGAGCAGTTCTTC; D gene: -; V gene: TRBV5-1; clone size: many; J gene: TRBJ2-1
CDR3 protein: CASSLDGQGIETQYF; CDR3 DNA: TGCGCCAGCAGCTTAGATGGACAGGGAATAGAGACCCAGTACTTC; D gene: TRBD1; V gene: TRBV5-1; clone size: many; J gene: TRBJ2-5
CDR3 protein: CASSKDSRDIRWFF; CDR3 DNA: TGTGCCAGCAGCAAAGATTCCCGGGACATCAGATGGTTTTTT; D gene: -; V gene: TRBV21-1; clone size: -; J gene: TRBJ1-4
CDR3 protein: CASSLRPVTFRRLDYEQYF; CDR3 DNA: TGTGCCAGCAGCTTACGACCGGTTACCTTCAGACGGTTAGACTACGAGCAGTACTTC; D gene: -; V gene: TRBV11-2; clone size: few; J gene: TRBJ2-7
CDR3 protein: CASSSGGEKLFF; CDR3 DNA: TGTGCCAGCAGTTCGGGCGGCGAAAAACTGTTTTTT; D gene: -; V gene: TRBV6-5; clone size: many; J gene: TRBJ1-4
CDR3 protein: CASSQGIYNEQFF; CDR3 DNA: TGCGCCAGCAGCCAAGGTATTTACAATGAGCAGTTCTTC; D gene: -; V gene: TRBV4-3; clone size: -; J gene: TRBJ2-1
CDR3 protein: CASSSTGGSYNEQFF; CDR3 DNA: TGTGCCAGCAGCTCAACAGGGGGATCCTACAATGAGCAGTTCTTC; D gene: TRBD1; V gene: TRBV6-2/TRBV6-3; clone size: -; J gene: TRBJ2-1
CDR3 protein: CASSPRLWTGVRGYTF; CDR3 DNA: TGTGCCAGCAGTCCACGGCTCTGGACAGGGGTGCGCGGCTACACCTTC; D gene: TRBD1; V gene: TRBV6-2/TRBV6-3; clone size: many; J gene: TRBJ1-2
CDR3 protein: CASSLPSDSYNEQFF; CDR3 DNA: TGTGCCAGCAGTCTCCCGAGTGACTCCTACAATGAGCAGTTCTTC; D gene: -; V gene: TRBV12-3/TRBV12-4; clone size: -; J gene: TRBJ2-1
CDR3 protein: CASSLTQSTDTQYF; CDR3 DNA: TGTGCCAGCAGCTTAACCCAGAGCACAGATACGCAGTATTTT; D gene: -; V gene: TRBV7-8; clone size: many; J gene: TRBJ2-3
CDR3 protein: CASSLEDRGWEQPQHF; CDR3 DNA: TGTGCCAGCAGCTTGGAAGACAGGGGCTGGGAGCAGCCCCAGCATTTT; D gene: TRBD1; V gene: TRBV5-6; clone size: once; J gene: TRBJ1-5
CDR3 protein: CASSRRSGGYTF; CDR3 DNA: TGCGCCAGCAGCCGCCGATCTGGAGGCTACACCTTC; D gene: -; V gene: TRBV4-3; clone size: many; J gene: TRBJ1-2
CDR3 protein: CASSYNAGPYEQYF; CDR3 DNA: TGTGCCAGCAGTTACAATGCAGGGCCCTACGAGCAGTACTTC; D gene: -; V gene: TRBV6-2/TRBV6-3; clone size: -; J gene: TRBJ2-7
CDR3 protein: CSAKDAYGYTF; CDR3 DNA: TGCAGTGCTAAGGACGCCTATGGCTACACCTTC; D gene: -; V gene: TRBV20-1; clone size: many; J gene: TRBJ1-2
CDR3 protein: CASSESQGRETQYF; CDR3 DNA: TGTGCCAGCAGTGAATCTCAGGGAAGAGAGACCCAGTACTTC; D gene: -; V gene: TRBV25-1; clone size: many; J gene: TRBJ2-5
CDR3 protein: CSARGALAGGRQETQYF; CDR3 DNA: TGCAGTGCTAGAGGTGCCCTAGCGGGGGGCCGCCAAGAGACCCAGTACTTC; D gene: TRBD2; V gene: TRBV20-1; clone size: many; J gene: TRBJ2-5
CDR3 protein: CASSLVDRGTEAFF; CDR3 DNA: TGTGCCAGCAGCTTAGTGGACAGGGGTACTGAAGCTTTCTTT; D gene: TRBD1; V gene: TRBV7-8; clone size: many; J gene: TRBJ1-1
CDR3 protein: CASSQVREGEQYF; CDR3 DNA: TGTGCCAGCAGCCAAGTCAGGGAAGGCGAGCAGTACTTC; D gene: -; V gene: TRBV3-1; clone size: few; J gene: TRBJ2-7
CDR3 protein: CASSRQGNNQPQHF; CDR3 DNA: TGTGCCAGCAGTAGACAGGGTAACAATCAGCCCCAGCATTTT; D gene: TRBD1; V gene: TRBV28; clone size: many; J gene: TRBJ1-5
CDR3 protein: CASSIRNPDYEQYF; CDR3 DNA: TGTGCCAGTAGTATTCGGAATCCGGATTACGAGCAGTACTTC; D gene: -; V gene: TRBV19; clone size: many; J gene: TRBJ2-7
CDR3 protein: CASSQIQGPRDSPLHF; CDR3 DNA: TGCGCCAGCAGCCAAATTCAGGGGCCAAGGGATTCACCCCTCCACTTT; D gene: -; V gene: TRBV4-3; clone size: many; J gene: TRBJ1-6
CDR3 protein: CASSESGYEQYF; CDR3 DNA: TGCGCCAGCAGTGAGTCGGGGTACGAGCAGTACTTC; D gene: -; V gene: TRBV10-1; clone size: many; J gene: TRBJ2-7
CDR3 protein: CASSPGGPETQYF; CDR3 DNA: TGTGCCAGCAGCCCGGGGGGGCCCGAGACCCAGTACTTC; D gene: TRBD2; V gene: TRBV7-7; clone size: -; J gene: TRBJ2-5
CDR3 protein: CASSQDLGEGSSYNEQFF; CDR3 DNA: TGCGCCAGCAGCCAAGATCTGGGGGAGGGGAGCTCCTACAATGAGCAGTTCTTC; D gene: TRBD2; V gene: TRBV4-3; clone size: -; J gene: TRBJ2-1